This T cell receptor beta chain comes out of a study of T cells after yellow fever vaccination. Study-wide findings and caveats: Reappearing after the booster were most of the clones from primary vaccination (about 96% CD4, 88% CD8).

The trim removed 4 bases at V and 5 bases at J, leaving 4 bases unmatched. Germline V lookup: CDR1 SGHRS, CDR2 YFSETQ. CDR3 length: 13 residues. TCRdb re-called the 5' RACE reads through MiXCR, storing one row per CDR3 protein. The sample has approximately 110,000 distinct CDR3 sequences, around 7.4% seen once. This clonotype was counted ten times or more. Its antigen is unidentified. The chain combines TRBV5-1 with TRBJ2-3, with 7 bases that match TRBD1. This receptor was identified in a man between 18 and 29 years old who received the YFV17D yellow fever vaccine. Specimen: CD4+ T cells sorted from PBMCs, collected around 10 days after the first yellow fever vaccination. CDR3 nucleotides: TGCGCCAGCAGCACTAACAGGGGAGATACGCAGTATTTT. Encoded protein: CASSTNRGDTQYF.